A single sample is the source of the 23 T cell receptor beta chains below, sequenced in a study of molecular identifiers for immune sequencing clone quantification. TCRdb passed the PCR reads through MiXCR, listing each CDR3 protein once. Of more than 35,000 distinct CDR3 sequences listed, 19% are singletons. Sequencing was performed on naive CD8+ T cells from blood, with Jurkat cell RNA spiked in. Subset meaning: FACS-sorted CD8+CD4-CCR7+CD45RA+ naive T cells. Source of these receptors: a human donor in good health. Some libraries in this study had Jurkat cell RNA spiked in.

This clonotype was counted once. Possible read error: a much larger clone is one base away. The chain employs TRBV10-3 and TRBJ2-7; 11 nucleotides match TRBD2. V shed 10 bases, J shed 2 bases, and the junction held 10 bases outside the gene matches. The CDR3 runs to 15 residues. Germline loops: CDR1 ENHRY, CDR2 SYGVKD. CDR3 bases: TGTGCCACCGGTAAACTAGCGGGAGTGACCTACGAGCAGTACTTC. It specifies CATGKLAGVTYEQYF.

V is TRBV19 and J is TRBJ2-3; D remains ambiguous. The germline V gene has CDR1 LNHDA and CDR2 SQIVND (reference sequence). The CDR3 covers 13 residues. Trimming stripped 1 base from V and 5 bases from J, with 7 bases between. CDR3 nucleotide sequence: TGTGCCAGTAGTATAGCACGGATAGATACGCAGTATTTT. Its protein product is CASSIARIDTQYF.

The V and J genes are TRBV14 and TRBJ2-1, with D possibly matching TRBD2 (5 bases). CDR1 SGHDN and CDR2 FVKESK come from the germline V gene. Trimming shortened V by 0 bases and J by 2 bases, and 8 bases separated the two germline ends. This CDR3 contains 15 residues. The CDR3 nucleotides read TGTGCCAGCAGCCAAGATCTAGCTACCTACAATGAGCAGTTCTTC. It is translated as CASSQDLATYNEQFF.

On this clonotype itself: This may be a read error: a much more frequent sequence differs by one nucleotide. The chain employs TRBV6-5 and TRBJ2-3; 7 bases line up with TRBD1. The CDR3 is 15 residues long. Germline CDR1 and CDR2: MNHEY and SVGAGI. The CDR3: CAGRGWTGGTDTQYF. The CDR3 DNA sequence: TGTGCCGGCAGGGGCTGGACAGGAGGCACAGATACGCAGTATTTT.

This clonotype has ten or more counts. This chain uses TRBV5-4 with TRBJ2-3, with a tentative D call TRBD2 (5 bases). The CDR3 spans 14 residues. Trimming cost V 0 bases and J 5 bases, with 10 bases left between them. Germline CDR1 is SGHNT and CDR2 is YYREEE (reference sequence). The CDR3 DNA sequence: TGTGCCAGCAGCTTGGCCGACTACAGAGATACGCAGTATTTT. This sequence encodes CASSLADYRDTQYF.

This clonotype was seen repeatedly, ten times or more. The chain combines TRBV7-6 with TRBJ2-2; 14 positions agree with TRBD2. This CDR3 is 18 amino acids long. The J segment lost 2 bases and the V segment lost 5 bases, leaving 7 bases of the junction unmatched. Germline values: CDR1 SGHVS, CDR2 FNYEAQ. CDR3 sequence: CASSPGTSGGPNTGELFF. DNA for the CDR3: TGTGCCAGCAGCCCCGGGACTAGCGGGGGCCCTAACACCGGGGAGCTGTTTTTT. Drawing the rest from reference TRBV7-6 and TRBJ2-2, the complete variable domain is GAGVSQSPRYKVTKRGQDVALRCDPISGHVSLYWYRQALGQGPEFLTYFNYEAQQDKSGLPNDRFSAERPEGSISTLTIQRTEQRDSAMYRCASSPGTSGGPNTGELFFGEGSRLTVL.

By share of the sample, this clonotype is medium-sized. V usage is TRBV4-3 and J usage is TRBJ2-7; D remains unclear. The CDR3 loop spans 14 amino acids. Per the germline V gene, CDR1 is LGHNA and CDR2 is YSLEER. The V and J ends lost 0 bases and 3 bases respectively, with 9 bases between them. DNA for the CDR3: TGCGCCAGCAGCCAAGATTTTGGCGGCTACGAGCAGTACTTC. It specifies CASSQDFGGYEQYF.

Comment on this clonotype: One base away lies a much larger clone, so this may be a sequencing read error. The genes are TRBV2 and TRBJ2-7, with unresolved D. The CDR3 has 12 amino acids. Germline CDR1 and CDR2: SNHLY and FYNNEI. The CDR3 DNA sequence: TGTGCCAGCACTCCCGAGTCCTACGGGCAGTACTTC. This encodes CASTPESYGQYF. Filled out from reference TRBV2 and TRBJ2-7, the complete variable domain reads EPEVTQTPSHQVTQMGQEVILRCVPISNHLYFYWYRQILGQKVEFLVSFYNNEISEKSEIFDDQFSVERPDGSNFTLKIRSTKLEDSAMYFCASTPESYGQYFGPGTRLTVT.

In this sample, this clonotype turned up a few times. This chain joins TRBV3-1 and TRBJ2-7, with TRBD1 identical over 9 bases. The CDR3 runs to 15 residues. Germline CDR1 reads LGHDT; CDR2 reads YNNKEL (reference sequence). V lost 1 base to trimming and J lost 7 bases; unmatched junction nucleotides: 8. The CDR3 region has the DNA TGTGCCAGCAGCCAAGCCGACAGGGGGGTTGTTGAGCAGTACTTC. Translated, it gives CASSQADRGVVEQYF.

This clonotype has a count of ten or more. The V gene is TRBV4-3, the J gene TRBJ2-7; a weak D match, TRBD1 (7 bases). The V end lost 0 bases, the J end lost 0 bases, and 12 bases lay between the germline ends. From germline, CDR1 is LGHNA and CDR2 YSLEER. CDR3 size: 16 residues. CDR3: CASSQDGRGVSYEQYF. The CDR3 DNA sequence: TGCGCCAGCAGCCAAGATGGCAGGGGGGTCTCCTACGAGCAGTACTTC.

About this clonotype: This could be a read error, since a much larger clone is one nucleotide away. V is TRBV6-5 and J is TRBJ2-3, with D perhaps matching TRBD1 (6 bases). The V gene's germline CDR1 is MNHEY and CDR2 SVGAGI. CDR3 size: 14 residues. The CDR3 loop is CTSRTESSTDTQYF. The CDR3, as DNA: TGTACCAGCAGGACAGAGAGTAGCACAGATACGCAGTATTTT.

This clonotype showed up just a few times. This rearrangement joins TRBV7-9 to TRBJ2-7, with 9 bases identical to TRBD2. Trimming at V came to 5 bases and at J to 0 bases, leaving 5 bases not matched to a gene. This CDR3 has 15 amino acids. Per germline, CDR1 SEHNR and CDR2 FQNEAQ (reference sequence). CDR3 protein: CASSGSGGPSYEQYF. CDR3 in DNA: TGTGCCAGCAGCGGTAGCGGGGGCCCCTCCTACGAGCAGTACTTC.

J is TRBJ2-1 and V is TRBV4-1; D tentatively reads TRBD1 or TRBD2 (6 bases each). CDR3 length equals 13 residues. Germline V gives CDR1 MGHRA, CDR2 YSYEKL. The V end was cut by 0 bases, the J end by 8 bases, with 8 bases between. CDR3 loop: CASSQDGGDEQFF. The CDR3 DNA follows: TGCGCCAGCAGCCAAGACGGGGGCGATGAGCAGTTCTTC.

This clonotype was seen repeatedly, ten times or more. The chain couples TRBV11-2 to TRBJ2-3; no definite D call. The CDR3 contains 13 residues. V was shortened by 1 base and J by 4 bases, with 6 bases between the two germline ends. CDR1 is SGHAT, CDR2 FQNNGV, per germline. As DNA, the CDR3 is TGTGCCAGCAGCTTAGTGGCTTCAGATACGCAGTATTTT. It translates to CASSLVASDTQYF.

The sample holds a few counts of this clonotype. The rearrangement links TRBV14 to TRBJ2-7; either TRBD1 or TRBD2 may supply D (5 bases each). Germline-derived CDR1 and CDR2 are SGHDN and FVKESK. The length of the CDR3 is 15 residues. The ends were cut back, 1 base at V and 1 base at J, with 11 bases in the middle. CDR3 sequence: CASSQGTGPSYEQYF. The DNA of the CDR3 is TGTGCCAGCAGCCAAGGAACGGGGCCTTCCTACGAGCAGTACTTC.

This clonotype is judged medium-sized. J is TRBJ2-2 and V is TRBV29-1; 9 nucleotides match TRBD1. The germline V gene encodes CDR1 SQVTM and CDR2 ANQGSEA. V lost 1 base, J lost 6 bases, and 3 bases stayed unmatched. The CDR3 spans 14 residues. CDR3 protein: CSVEGDRVAGELFF. CDR3 DNA sequence: TGCAGCGTTGAAGGGGACAGGGTCGCCGGGGAGCTGTTTTTT.

This clonotype was seen many times. CDR3: CASSQDWLAGDGEQYF. DNA of the CDR3: TGCGCCAGCAGCCAAGATTGGCTAGCGGGAGACGGTGAGCAGTACTTC. This chain links TRBV4-3 with TRBJ2-7, with 10 bases fitting TRBD2. The CDR3 extends over 16 amino acids. V lost 0 bases and J lost 7; bases outside the gene matches: 9. Germline loops: CDR1 LGHNA, CDR2 YSLEER.

The table lists this clonotype with many counts. CDR3 region: CASSQVLHRVNEGEAFF. For the CDR3, the DNA is TGCGCCAGCAGCCAAGTACTACACAGGGTTAATGAAGGTGAAGCTTTCTTT. V usage is TRBV4-1 and J usage is TRBJ1-1, with D possibly TRBD1 on 6 matching bases. Germline values: CDR1 MGHRA, CDR2 YSYEKL. This CDR3 comprises 17 residues. With 1 base removed from V and 7 bases from J, the gap between germline ends came to 22 bases.

This clonotype was seen only once. Just one base apart from a much larger clone, this may be a read error. The V call is TRBV28, the J call TRBJ2-7, with no clear D. Germline CDR1 MDHEN, CDR2 SYDVKM. The CDR3 is 13 amino acids. The CDR3 protein is CAISGVGSYEQYF. The CDR3, as DNA: TGTGCCATCAGTGGGGTGGGCTCCTACGAGCAGTACTTC.

This clonotype was recorded many times. The chain employs TRBV5-5 and TRBJ2-3; 9 bases match TRBD2. Germline V gene data show CDR1 as SGHKS and CDR2 as YYEKEE (reference sequence). This CDR3 region has 20 residues. V was clipped by 1 base and J by 0 bases; unmatched bases: 15. The CDR3, as DNA: TGTGCCAGCAGCTTGAGTAACCTAGCGGGGCATTCCGCTAGCACAGATACGCAGTATTTT. Amino acid sequence: CASSLSNLAGHSASTDTQYF.

The rearrangement joins TRBV21-1 to TRBJ2-3; the table's D call of TRBD1 was not tested on the DNA. TRBV21-1 is termed a pseudogene. CDR3 length equals 13 residues. The CDR3 region has the DNA TGTGCCAGCATTCGGACAAAGCAAGATACGCAGTATTTT. Translated, it gives CASIRTKQDTQYF.

This clonotype was counted a few times. The gene calls are TRBV6-2 or TRBV6-3 and TRBJ1-5; 10 bases fit TRBD1. The CDR3 has 18 residues. V shed 2 bases, J shed 0 bases, and the junction held 7 bases outside the gene matches. Germline CDR1 reads MNHEY; CDR2 reads SVGEGT. The DNA of the CDR3 is TGTGCCAGCAGTTACCCGGGACAGGGGACCTATAGCAATCAGCCCCAGCATTTT. Its translation is CASSYPGQGTYSNQPQHF.

As to this clonotype: A much larger clone lies one base from this, so it may be a read error. The J gene is TRBJ2-7, the V gene TRBV28; no firm D call. Trimming shortened V by 5 bases and J by 0 bases, and 8 bases separated the two germline ends. CDR1 is MDHEN, CDR2 SYDVKM, per germline. This CDR3 has 13 residues. The DNA of the CDR3 is TGTGCCAGCAGTGGGGTGGCCTCCTACGAGCAGTACTTC. Protein sequence: CASSGVASYEQYF. Looking up the rest from reference TRBV28 and TRBJ2-7 gives the full variable domain: DVKVTQSSRYLVKRTGEKVFLECVQDMDHENMFWYRQDPGLGLRLIYFSYDVKMKEKGDIPEGYSVSREKKERFSLILESASTNQTSMYLCASSGVASYEQYFGPGTRLTVT.